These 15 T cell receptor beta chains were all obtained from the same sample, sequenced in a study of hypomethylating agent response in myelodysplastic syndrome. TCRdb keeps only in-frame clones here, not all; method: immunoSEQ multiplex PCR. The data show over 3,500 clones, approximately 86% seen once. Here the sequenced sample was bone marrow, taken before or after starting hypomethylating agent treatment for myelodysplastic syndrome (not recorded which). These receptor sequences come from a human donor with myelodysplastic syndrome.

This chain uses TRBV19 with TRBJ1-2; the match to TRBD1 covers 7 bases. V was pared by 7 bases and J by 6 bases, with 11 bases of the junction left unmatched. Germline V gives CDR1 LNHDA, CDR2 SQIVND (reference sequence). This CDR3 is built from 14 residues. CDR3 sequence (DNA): TGTGCCAGTACCGTTTACAGGGGCGATCATGGCTACACCTTC. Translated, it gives CASTVYRGDHGYTF.

The CDR3 region is CASSLAPSREQYF. The CDR3 DNA is TGTGCCAGCAGCTTAGCCCCTAGTCGCGAGCAGTACTTC. This chain connects TRBV11-3 to TRBJ2-7; D uncertain. Trimming removed 1 base from V and 6 bases from J, with 10 bases in between. The CDR3 loop spans 13 amino acids. Germline V lookup: CDR1 SGHNT, CDR2 YENEEA. Full variable domain (missing parts from reference TRBV11-3 and TRBJ2-7): EAGVVQSPRYKIIEKKQPVAFWCNPISGHNTLYWYLQNLGQGPELLIRYENEEAVDDSQLPKDRFSAERLKGVDSTLKIQPAELGDSAVYLCASSLAPSREQYFGPGTRLTVT.

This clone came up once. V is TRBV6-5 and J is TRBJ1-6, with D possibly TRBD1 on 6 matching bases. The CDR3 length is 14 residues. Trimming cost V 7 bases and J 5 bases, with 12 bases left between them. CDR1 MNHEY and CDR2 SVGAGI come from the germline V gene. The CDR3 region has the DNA TGTGCCAGCAACAGGGCCAACCATAATTCACCCCTCCACTTT. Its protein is CASNRANHNSPLHF.

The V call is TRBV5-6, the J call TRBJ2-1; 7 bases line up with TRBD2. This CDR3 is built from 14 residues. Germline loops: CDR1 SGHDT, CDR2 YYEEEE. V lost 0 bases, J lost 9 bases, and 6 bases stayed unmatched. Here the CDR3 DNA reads TGTGCCAGCAGCTTGGGGGAGGGTGGCGCTGAGCAGTTCTTC. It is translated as CASSLGEGGAEQFF.

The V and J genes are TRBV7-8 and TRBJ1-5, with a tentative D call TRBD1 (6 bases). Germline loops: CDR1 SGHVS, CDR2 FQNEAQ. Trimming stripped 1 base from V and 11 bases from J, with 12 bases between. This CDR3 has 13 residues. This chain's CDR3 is CASSLGTAMSQHF. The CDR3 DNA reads TGTGCCAGCAGCTTAGGGACAGCCATGTCCCAGCATTTT.

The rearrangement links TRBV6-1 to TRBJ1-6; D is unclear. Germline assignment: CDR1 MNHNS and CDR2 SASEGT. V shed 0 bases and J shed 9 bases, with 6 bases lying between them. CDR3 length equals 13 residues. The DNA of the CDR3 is TGTGCCAGCAGTGAAGCGCTTCGTTCACCCCTCCACTTT. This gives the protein CASSEALRSPLHF.

DNA of the CDR3: TGTGCCAGCAGCTTTAGCGCAGGGTCTGGGGAAAAACTGTTTTTT. Its translation is CASSFSAGSGEKLFF. J is TRBJ1-4 and V is TRBV7-4; D is perhaps TRBD1 (5 bases). Trimming removed 3 bases at V and 8 bases at J, with 16 bases between. Germline assignment: CDR1 SGHVT and CDR2 SQSDAQ. The CDR3 covers 15 residues.

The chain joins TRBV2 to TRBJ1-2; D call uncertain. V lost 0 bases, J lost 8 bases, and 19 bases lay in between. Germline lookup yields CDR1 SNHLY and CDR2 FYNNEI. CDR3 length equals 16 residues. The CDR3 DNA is TGTGCCAGCAGTGAAGCGTTTGTGGGGAGAAGAGCAGGCTACACCTTC. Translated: CASSEAFVGRRAGYTF.

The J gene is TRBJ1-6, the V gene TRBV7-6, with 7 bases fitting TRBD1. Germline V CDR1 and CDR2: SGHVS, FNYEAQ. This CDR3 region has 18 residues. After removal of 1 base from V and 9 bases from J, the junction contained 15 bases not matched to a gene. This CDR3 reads CASSLDGRPGTVSSPLHF. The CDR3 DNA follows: TGTGCCAGCAGCTTAGATGGCCGACCCGGGACAGTATCTTCACCCCTCCACTTT.

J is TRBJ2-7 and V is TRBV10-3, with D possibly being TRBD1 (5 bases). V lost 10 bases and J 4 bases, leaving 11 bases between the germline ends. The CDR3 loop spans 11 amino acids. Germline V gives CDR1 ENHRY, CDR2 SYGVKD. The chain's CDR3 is CATVGEYEQYF. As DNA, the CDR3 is TGTGCCACCGTAGGGGAATACGAGCAGTACTTC.

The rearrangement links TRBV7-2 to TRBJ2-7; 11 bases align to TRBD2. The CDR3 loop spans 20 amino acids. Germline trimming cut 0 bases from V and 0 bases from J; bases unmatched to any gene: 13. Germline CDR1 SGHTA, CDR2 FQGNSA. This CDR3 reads CASSLAGRLAGKGVSYEQYF. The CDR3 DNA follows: TGTGCCAGCAGCTTAGCGGGGCGACTAGCGGGAAAGGGGGTCTCCTACGAGCAGTACTTC.

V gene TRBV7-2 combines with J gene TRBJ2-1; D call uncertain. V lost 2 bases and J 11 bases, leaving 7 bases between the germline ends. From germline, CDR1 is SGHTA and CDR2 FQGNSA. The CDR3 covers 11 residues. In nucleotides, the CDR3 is TGTGCCAGCAGCTTAATCGGACAGCAGTTCTTC. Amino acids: CASSLIGQQFF.

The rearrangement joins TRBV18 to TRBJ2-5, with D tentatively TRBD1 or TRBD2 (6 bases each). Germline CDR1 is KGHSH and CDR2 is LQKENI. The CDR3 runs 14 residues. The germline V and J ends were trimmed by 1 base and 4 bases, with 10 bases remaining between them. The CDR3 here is CASSPRKGGETQYF. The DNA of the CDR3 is TGTGCCAGCTCACCACGAAAGGGGGGAGAGACCCAGTACTTC.

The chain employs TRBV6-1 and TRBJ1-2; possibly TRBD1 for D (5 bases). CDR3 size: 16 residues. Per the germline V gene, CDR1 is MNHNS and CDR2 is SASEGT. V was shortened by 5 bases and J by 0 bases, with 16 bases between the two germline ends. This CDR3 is CASSQGTAVPNYGYTF. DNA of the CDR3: TGTGCCAGCAGTCAAGGGACCGCTGTCCCTAACTATGGCTACACCTTC.

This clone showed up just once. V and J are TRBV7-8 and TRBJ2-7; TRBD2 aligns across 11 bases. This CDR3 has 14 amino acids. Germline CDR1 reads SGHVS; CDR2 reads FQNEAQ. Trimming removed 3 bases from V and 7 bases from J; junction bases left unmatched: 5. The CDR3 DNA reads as TGTGCCAGCAGCTTCGTGGCTAGCGGGAGGGAGCAGTACTTC. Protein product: CASSFVASGREQYF.